Below are 27 T cell receptor beta chains sequenced from a single sample in a study of blood T cell repertoires in COVID-19. Generated by immunoSEQ multiplex PCR, the TCRdb table keeps only in-frame clones and is missing some. The repertoire has some 260,000 clones, roughly four fifths of them found once; the top ten carry about 4%. Input material: PBMCs or T cells enriched from blood (not recorded which). The receptors here all came from a man between 25 and 39 years old with acute COVID-19.

The chain joins TRBV7-8 to TRBJ1-1, with D maybe TRBD1 (5 bases). Germline lookup yields CDR1 SGHVS and CDR2 FQNEAQ. The CDR3 is 16 residues long. The ends were cut back, 2 bases at V and 7 bases at J, with 20 bases in the middle. The CDR3 DNA sequence: TGTGCCAGCAGCTTATTTTCGAGTCAGGGATTGATTGAAGCTTTCTTT. This sequence encodes CASSLFSSQGLIEAFF.

This chain uses TRBV6-4 with TRBJ1-5, with D unclear. CDR3 length: 14 residues. The germline V and J ends were trimmed by 3 bases and 2 bases, with 8 bases remaining between them. Germline CDR1 reads MRHNA; CDR2 reads SNTAGT. This chain's CDR3 is CASSEMGGNQPQHF. DNA for the CDR3: TGTGCCAGCAGTGAAATGGGAGGCAATCAGCCCCAGCATTTT.

The chain recombines TRBV2 with TRBJ2-2, with 8 positions matching TRBD1. V shed 7 bases and J 2 bases; nucleotides not matched to a gene: 3. Germline loops: CDR1 SNHLY, CDR2 FYNNEI. This CDR3 has 14 residues. In DNA form, the CDR3 reads TGTGCCAGCACCGACAGGGGAAACACCGGGGAGCTGTTTTTT. This gives the protein CASTDRGNTGELFF.

V and J are TRBV2 and TRBJ1-6, with TRBD1 matching over 7 bases. The junction had 8 bases not matched to a gene; V was cut back by 5 bases and J by 7 bases. Germline V CDR1 and CDR2: SNHLY, FYNNEI. The CDR3 length is 15 residues. CDR3 protein: CASSTPGQENSPLHF. The DNA for the CDR3 is TGTGCCAGCAGTACTCCCGGACAGGAGAATTCACCCCTCCACTTT.

V is TRBV27 and J is TRBJ1-5; 10 nucleotides agree with TRBD1. The J segment lost 2 bases and the V segment lost 6 bases, leaving 7 bases of the junction unmatched. CDR1 and CDR2 from the germline V gene are MNHEY and SMNVEV (reference sequence). This CDR3 comprises 16 residues. The CDR3 sequence is CASRPPGTGGNQPQHF. The CDR3 bases are TGTGCCAGCAGGCCCCCCGGGACAGGGGGCAATCAGCCCCAGCATTTT.

This sequence joins TRBV2 and TRBJ1-2; D not certain. This CDR3 has 12 residues. The germline CDR1 and CDR2 sequences are SNHLY and FYNNEI. V was shortened by 9 bases and J by 4 bases, with 12 bases between the two germline ends. CDR3 region: CASENSLYGYTF. The CDR3 nucleotides are TGTGCCAGTGAAAATAGTCTCTATGGCTACACCTTC.

This sequence joins TRBV5-1 and TRBJ2-3, with 8 bases fitting TRBD2. The V gene's germline CDR1 is SGHRS and CDR2 YFSETQ. The CDR3 length is 17 residues. The trim removed 6 bases at V and 5 bases at J, leaving 17 bases unmatched. The CDR3 region is CASNNGERGPPEDTQYF. The CDR3 DNA reads TGCGCCAGCAACAACGGGGAGCGGGGGCCGCCGGAAGATACGCAGTATTTT. The full variable domain, completed using reference TRBV5-1 and TRBJ2-3, is KAGVTQTPRYLIKTRGQQVTLSCSPISGHRSVSWYQQTPGQGLQFLFEYFSETQRNKGNFPGRFSGRQFSNSRSEMNVSTLELGDSALYLCASNNGERGPPEDTQYFGPGTRLTVL.

Comments on this clone: The junction differs from germline at one of its ends, possibly a read error. The V and J genes are TRBV5-1 and TRBJ1-2; 7 bases agree with TRBD1. CDR1 SGHRS and CDR2 YFSETQ come from the germline V gene. The CDR3 has 15 residues. CDR3 in DNA: TGTGCCAGCAGCTTGGGCCAGGGGGAAGCTTATGGCTACACCTTC. Amino acids: CASSLGQGEAYGYTF.

As concerns this clone: Compared with germline, one end of the junction differs, possibly owing to a read error. The chain employs TRBV5-1 and TRBJ2-6; 9 positions match TRBD2. CDR1 and CDR2 (germline): SGHRS, YFSETQ. CDR3 length equals 19 residues. DNA of the CDR3: TGTGCCAGCAGCCCGGGGCGGGAGGGGAGTAAGTCTGGGGCCAACGTCCTGACTTTC. Its translation is CASSPGREGSKSGANVLTF.

The gene calls are TRBV27 and TRBJ1-2, with TRBD1 identical over 8 bases. The ends lost 6 bases at V and 2 bases at J; junction bases unmatched: 11. Germline V gene sequence: CDR1 MNHEY, CDR2 SMNVEV (reference sequence). CDR3 length equals 16 residues. This chain's CDR3 is CASRYSGQGANYGYTF. As DNA, the CDR3 is TGTGCCAGCAGATACTCCGGACAGGGCGCGAACTATGGCTACACCTTC.

The chain carries TRBV27 and TRBJ2-7, with 9 bases lining up with TRBD1. Germline CDR1 reads MNHEY; CDR2 reads SMNVEV (reference sequence). CDR3 length equals 14 residues. Unmatched junction bases numbered 7, after V lost 3 bases and J lost 7 bases. CDR3 region: CASSFLGQGGEQYV. CDR3 in DNA: TGTGCCAGCAGTTTTCTGGGACAGGGTGGAGAGCAGTACGTC.

This clone was detected a few times. The chain combines TRBV6-5 with TRBJ1-6; possible D gene TRBD1, 6 bases. The CDR3 consists of 14 residues. The ends were cut back, 8 bases at V and 10 bases at J, with 18 bases in the middle. CDR1 and CDR2 from the germline V gene are MNHEY and SVGAGI. CDR3 coding DNA: TGTGCCAGCGGGGACCAGGGGTGGGAATCACCCCTCCACTTT. Protein sequence: CASGDQGWESPLHF.

The V call is TRBV10-3, the J call TRBJ2-3; TRBD2 matches 9 bases. The CDR3 is 15 amino acids. The germline V gene has CDR1 ENHRY and CDR2 SYGVKD. The trim removed 6 bases at V and 1 base at J, leaving 5 bases unmatched. The CDR3 reads CAIRTSGGGTDTQYF. Written as DNA, the CDR3 is TGTGCCATCAGGACTAGCGGAGGAGGCACAGATACGCAGTATTTT.

This clone was counted a single time. The V and J genes are TRBV6-2 or TRBV6-3 and TRBJ1-1; D remains ambiguous. CDR1 MNHEY and CDR2 SVGEGT come from the germline V gene. This CDR3 region has 14 residues. The V end lost 6 bases, the J end lost 1 base, and 12 bases lay between the germline ends. The CDR3 region is CASSSLGRNTEAFF. As DNA, the CDR3 is TGTGCCAGCAGCTCGCTTGGGAGGAACACTGAAGCTTTCTTT.

V usage is TRBV28 and J usage is TRBJ1-4, with D unresolved. The V end was cut by 2 bases, the J end by 1 base, with 17 bases between. The germline V gene encodes CDR1 MDHEN and CDR2 SYDVKM. The CDR3 contains 18 residues. CDR3 loop: CASSLGTIKGVTNEKLFF. CDR3 DNA: TGTGCCAGCAGTTTAGGTACGATAAAAGGAGTAACTAATGAAAAACTGTTTTTT.

The chain joins TRBV19 to TRBJ1-4, with D perhaps TRBD1 (6 bases). V was clipped by 3 bases and J by 2 bases, with 10 bases between them. This CDR3 contains 15 residues. The germline CDR1 and CDR2 sequences are LNHDA and SQIVND (reference sequence). The CDR3 reads CASSIRGSTNEKLFF. The CDR3 nucleotides read TGTGCCAGTAGTATTAGGGGGTCGACTAATGAAAAACTGTTTTTT.

The chain has TRBV7-8 and TRBJ1-5; D is unclear. This CDR3 is 15 amino acids long. Germline V gene data show CDR1 as SGHVS and CDR2 as FQNEAQ. The germline V and J ends were trimmed by 6 bases and 11 bases, with 23 bases remaining between them. DNA for the CDR3: TGTGCCAGCAGTCCCTGGCCGCAGGCCCCGCTGGCCCAGCATTTT. Translation gives CASSPWPQAPLAQHF. Drawing the rest from reference TRBV7-8 and TRBJ1-5, the complete variable domain is GAGVSQSPRYKVAKRGQDVALRCDPISGHVSLFWYQQALGQGPEFLTYFQNEAQLDKSGLPSDRFFAERPEGSVSTLKIQRTQQEDSAVYLCASSPWPQAPLAQHFGDGTRLSIL.

On this clone: The germline gene is not matched at one end of the junction; a read error may be the cause. This chain links TRBV5-1 with TRBJ1-6, with 7 bases aligning to TRBD1. The CDR3 spans 15 residues. From germline, CDR1 is SGHRS and CDR2 YFSETQ. The DNA of the CDR3 is TGTGCCAGCAGCCATCAGGGACAGTTGAATTCACCCCTCCACTTT. It specifies CASSHQGQLNSPLHF.

The chain joins TRBV19 to TRBJ2-3; TRBD2 might be the D (5 bases). Germline lookup yields CDR1 LNHDA and CDR2 SQIVND (reference sequence). The CDR3 spans 16 residues. V shed 7 bases and J shed 0 bases, with 17 bases lying between them. The CDR3, as DNA: TGTGCCAGTATGACTTCGGTACCGGGGAGCACAGATACGCAGTATTTT. Protein product: CASMTSVPGSTDTQYF. Filled out from reference TRBV19 and TRBJ2-3, the complete variable domain reads DGGITQSPKYLFRKEGQNVTLSCEQNLNHDAMYWYRQDPGQGLRLIYYSQIVNDFQKGDIAEGYSVSREKKESFPLTVTSAQKNPTAFYLCASMTSVPGSTDTQYFGPGTRLTVL.

The chain couples TRBV5-6 to TRBJ1-6; unclear D gene. The CDR3 contains 17 residues. Germline CDR1 reads SGHDT; CDR2 reads YYEEEE. Trimming cost V 1 base and J 2 bases, with 13 bases left between them. This CDR3 reads CASSLYHPETYNSPLHF. Written as DNA, the CDR3 is TGTGCCAGCAGCTTGTACCATCCAGAAACCTATAATTCACCCCTCCACTTT.

There are a few counts of this clone. The V call is TRBV18, the J call TRBJ1-5, with D maybe TRBD1 (6 bases). Germline lookup yields CDR1 KGHSH and CDR2 LQKENI. V was trimmed by 3 bases and J by 1 base, leaving 13 bases between them. The CDR3 totals 16 residues. The CDR3 nucleotides read TGTGCCAGCTCACCGGCGGGGGCGGGGAGCAATCAGCCCCAGCATTTT. This translates into CASSPAGAGSNQPQHF.

The chain has TRBV27 and TRBJ2-5, with D hard to call. V was trimmed by 7 bases and J by 4 bases, leaving 19 bases between them. This CDR3 spans 15 amino acids. The germline gives CDR1 MNHEY, CDR2 SMNVEV (reference sequence). CDR3 nucleotide sequence: TGTGCCAGCACCCCTTCCCGGGTCCTAAGAGAGACCCAGTACTTC. Translating it yields CASTPSRVLRETQYF.

The chain links TRBV12-3 or TRBV12-4 to TRBJ2-7; TRBD2 agrees at 8 bases. The length of the CDR3 is 13 residues. V lost 0 bases and J lost 6; bases outside the gene matches: 1. For the CDR3, the DNA is TGTGCCAGCAGTTTAGCTGCGGGAGGCGAGCAGTACGTC. As protein: CASSLAAGGEQYV.

This chain connects TRBV29-1 to TRBJ1-2; tentative D call: TRBD1 (5 bases). CDR1 is SQVTM, CDR2 ANQGSEA, per germline. Trimming took off 3 bases at V and 7 bases at J, with 9 bases between the two ends. The CDR3 totals 11 residues. The CDR3 nucleotides read TGCAGCGTTGACAGGGTTAGTGGCTACACCTTC. Translation: CSVDRVSGYTF.

The chain has TRBV18 and TRBJ1-4; the match to TRBD1 covers 8 bases. The trim removed 5 bases at V and 9 bases at J, leaving 5 bases unmatched. The CDR3 consists of 13 residues. Germline CDR1 KGHSH, CDR2 LQKENI. Written as DNA, the CDR3 is TGTGCCAGCTCAGCCGGACAGGGAAAAAAACTGTTTTTT. It codes for CASSAGQGKKLFF.

The chain has TRBV30 and TRBJ2-7, with TRBD1 identical over 8 bases. The CDR3 has 14 amino acids. The junction had 7 bases not matched to a gene; V was cut back by 4 bases and J by 2 bases. The germline CDR1 and CDR2 sequences are GTSNPN and SVGIG (reference sequence). The DNA for the CDR3 is TGTGCCTGGACCGGGACAGGAGGAGCCTACGAGCAGTACGTC. Residues: CAWTGTGGAYEQYV.

For this clone: At one end the junction does not follow the germline gene, possibly because of a read error. The rearrangement links TRBV5-1 to TRBJ1-2; D gene unclear. The germline V gene encodes CDR1 SGHRS and CDR2 YFSETQ. This CDR3 spans 11 amino acids. The CDR3 region has the DNA TGTGCCAGCAGCCGGGACTATGGCTACACCTTC. Protein sequence: CASSRDYGYTF. The variable domain in full, with the rest retrieved from reference TRBV5-1 and TRBJ1-2, is KAGVTQTPRYLIKTRGQQVTLSCSPISGHRSVSWYQQTPGQGLQFLFEYFSETQRNKGNFPGRFSGRQFSNSRSEMNVSTLELGDSALYLCASSRDYGYTFGSGTRLTVV.